This record covers a single T cell receptor beta chain. These data belong to a study of blood T cell repertoires in COVID-19. As originally analysed: Researchers report that nucleated cell counts were estimated from reference gene primer amplification. The table came from immunoSEQ multiplex PCR; TCRdb's copy has only in-frame clones and leaves some out. The DNA gave D and trimming, while V, J and clone size come from that table. The sample gives around 230,000 clones, around four fifths of which show up once; 7% to 10% is in the top ten. Between the trimmed V and J ends, which lost 3 bases and 8 bases, there was a span of 20 bases. In germline, CDR1 is MNHEY, CDR2 SVGEGT. The CDR3 has 16 amino acids.

The rearrangement links TRBV6-2 or TRBV6-3 to TRBJ2-1; TRBD2 might be the D (9 bases). The sequenced sample was peripheral blood. This sequence originates from a woman aged 45-59 years with acute or convalescent COVID-19. As DNA, the CDR3 is TGTGCCAGCAGTTATATAGCGGGAGCGGGACAGGATGAGCAGTTCTTC. Protein: CASSYIAGAGQDEQFF.